Below, 26 T cell receptor beta chains from the same sample are listed, as sequenced in a study of spatial heterogeneity in lung cancer. TCRdb re-analysed the 5' RACE reads in MiXCR, keeping a single row per CDR3 protein. Of several thousand distinct CDR3 sequences listed, about 3% are singletons. Time point: sample taken at primary tumor resection. The material was normal lung tissue next to the tumor, obtained at surgery. The receptors originated from a male donor with early-stage non-small cell lung cancer.

In this sample, this clonotype is medium-sized. The chain carries TRBV21-1 and TRBJ1-1; TRBD1 is the table's D call, not checked against the DNA. TRBV21-1 is marked as a pseudogene. This CDR3 region has 16 residues. CDR3 residues: CASSKAGTLMNTEAFF. The CDR3 DNA reads as TGTGCCAGCAGCAAGGCAGGGACGCTTATGAACACTGAAGCTTTCTTT.

By share, this clonotype ranks as medium-sized. This chain uses TRBV10-3 with TRBJ1-4; D is unresolved. CDR1 and CDR2 (germline): ENHRY, SYGVKD. V lost 10 bases and J 0 bases, leaving 9 bases between the germline ends. The CDR3 consists of 13 residues. CDR3 loop: CATRDATNEKLFF. The CDR3 nucleotides read TGTGCCACCCGGGATGCAACTAATGAAAAACTGTTTTTT.

By sample share, this clonotype is medium-sized. The chain recombines TRBV29-1 with TRBJ2-1; D may be TRBD2 (5 bases). The germline gives CDR1 SQVTM, CDR2 ANQGSEA. The CDR3 consists of 14 residues. Trimming left V 4 bases short and J 0 bases short, with 10 bases between. CDR3 DNA: TGCAGCGTTGCGACGGGGTCCTCCTACAATGAGCAGTTCTTC. It specifies CSVATGSSYNEQFF.

Sample share makes this clonotype medium-sized. The gene calls are TRBV7-9 and TRBJ2-1, with D possibly being TRBD1 (6 bases). The V end was cut by 8 bases, the J end by 6 bases, with 11 bases between. Germline-derived CDR1 and CDR2 are SEHNR and FQNEAQ (reference sequence). The CDR3 length is 12 residues. CDR3 residues: CASLGTSNEQFF. The CDR3 DNA is TGTGCCAGCTTAGGGACAAGCAATGAGCAGTTCTTC.

This clonotype has at least ten counts. The chain uses TRBV6-2 or TRBV6-3 and TRBJ2-1; D is possibly TRBD1 (6 bases). Germline values: CDR1 MNHEY, CDR2 SVGEGT. The CDR3 covers 14 residues. Trimming cost V 2 bases and J 6 bases, with 11 bases left between them. CDR3 region: CASSYGGAGNEQFF. The CDR3 DNA reads TGTGCCAGCAGTTACGGGGGCGCGGGCAATGAGCAGTTCTTC.

Sample share makes this clonotype medium-sized (0.01 to 0.1%). V gene TRBV13 combines with J gene TRBJ2-5; possible D gene TRBD1, 6 bases. The CDR3 consists of 15 residues. From germline, CDR1 is PRHDT and CDR2 FYEKMQ (reference sequence). V gave up 5 bases and J gave up 2 bases, with 15 bases separating them. CDR3 region: CASSRRDTGQETQYF. The CDR3 DNA reads TGTGCCAGCAGCAGACGGGACACTGGACAAGAGACCCAGTACTTC.

This clonotype was found many times. The V call is TRBV19, the J call TRBJ2-3; 7 bases align to TRBD1. The CDR3 consists of 14 residues. V shed 4 bases, J shed 3 bases, and the junction held 4 bases outside the gene matches. Per germline, CDR1 LNHDA and CDR2 SQIVND (reference sequence). CDR3 residues: CASSNRGQTDTQYF. CDR3 nucleotide sequence: TGTGCCAGTAGTAACAGGGGTCAAACAGATACGCAGTATTTT.

This clonotype is judged medium-sized. The gene calls are TRBV4-3 and TRBJ2-2; D might be TRBD1 (6 bases). Germline CDR1 LGHNA, CDR2 YSLEER. The CDR3 runs to 13 residues. The V end was cut by 2 bases, the J end by 17 bases, with 18 bases between. The CDR3, as DNA: TGCGCCAGCAGCCAACGGAGGTCAGGGGCCCTCTTTTTT. This codes for CASSQRRSGALFF.

This clonotype was observed at least ten times. The chain links TRBV23-1 to TRBJ1-4; no clear D. TRBV23-1 has ORF status, its function being uncertain. V gave up 2 bases and J gave up 2 bases, with 12 bases separating them. The CDR3 is 16 amino acids. The CDR3 region is CASSQPGRVTNEKLFF. Written as DNA, the CDR3 is TGCGCCAGCAGTCAACCCGGAAGGGTGACTAATGAAAAACTGTTTTTT.

The chain combines TRBV20-1 with TRBJ2-1; 11 positions match TRBD1. The CDR3 has 14 residues. In germline, CDR1 is DFQATT, CDR2 SNEGSKA (reference sequence). V dropped 6 bases and J dropped 4; count of bases not matched to a gene: 5. CDR3 sequence (DNA): TGCAGTGCGGCGGGACAGGGGGAATACAATGAGCAGTTCTTC. Its translation is CSAAGQGEYNEQFF.

This clonotype qualifies as medium-sized. The V call is TRBV11-1, the J call TRBJ2-7; 7 bases line up with TRBD2. The V gene's germline CDR1 is SGHAT and CDR2 FQDESV (reference sequence). The CDR3 is made up of 13 amino acids. J was trimmed by 3 bases and V by 7 bases; bases with no gene match: 6. CDR3 sequence: CASTRDYRYEQYF. The DNA of the CDR3 is TGTGCCAGCACCCGGGACTACCGCTACGAGCAGTACTTC.

By share, this clonotype counts as medium-sized. The chain recombines TRBV12-3 or TRBV12-4 with TRBJ2-5; 14 positions agree with TRBD2. This CDR3 spans 16 amino acids. With V trimmed by 6 bases and J by 3 bases, 6 bases remained unmatched. The CDR3 DNA sequence: TGTGCCAGCAGCCGACTAGCGGGGGGGCCTAAAGAGACCCAGTACTTC. Translating it yields CASSRLAGGPKETQYF.

This clonotype was observed at least ten times. The rearrangement joins TRBV20-1 to TRBJ2-4; D is uncertain. The ends were cut back, 5 bases at V and 0 bases at J, with 8 bases in the middle. Germline V gene data show CDR1 as DFQATT and CDR2 as SNEGSKA (reference sequence). The CDR3 loop spans 13 amino acids. The CDR3 region is CSAPHIAKNIQYF. The CDR3 nucleotides read TGCAGTGCTCCGCACATAGCCAAAAACATTCAGTACTTC.

This clonotype is categorized as medium-sized. This rearrangement joins TRBV2 to TRBJ2-1; D remains ambiguous. The CDR3 is 12 residues long. CDR1 SNHLY and CDR2 FYNNEI come from the germline V gene. Deletions cut 8 bases from V and 5 bases from J, with 10 bases between. The CDR3 region is CASLGSHNEQFF. DNA of the CDR3: TGTGCCAGCCTCGGTTCCCACAATGAGCAGTTCTTC. The full variable domain, its missing parts supplied by reference TRBV2 and TRBJ2-1, is EPEVTQTPSHQVTQMGQEVILRCVPISNHLYFYWYRQILGQKVEFLVSFYNNEISEKSEIFDDQFSVERPDGSNFTLKIRSTKLEDSAMYFCASLGSHNEQFFGPGTRLTVL.

This clonotype is deemed medium-sized. CDR3 sequence reads: CASSAGQIENEKLFF. The CDR3 bases are TGCGCCAGCAGTGCAGGACAGATCGAAAATGAAAAACTGTTTTTT. V and J are TRBV10-2 and TRBJ1-4, with D perhaps matching TRBD1 (6 bases). V was shortened by 4 bases and J by 5 bases, with 14 bases between the two germline ends. The CDR3 sequence is 15 residues long. CDR1 and CDR2 (germline): WSHSY, SAAADI.

By sample share, this clonotype is medium-sized. The V gene is TRBV20-1, the J gene TRBJ2-1, with 9 nucleotides matching TRBD1. Trimming removed 2 bases from V and 7 bases from J; junction bases left unmatched: 6. This CDR3 is 14 amino acids long. Germline V CDR1 and CDR2: DFQATT, SNEGSKA (reference sequence). This CDR3 is CSARQVGQGNEQFF. CDR3 DNA sequence: TGCAGTGCTAGACAAGTGGGACAGGGTAATGAGCAGTTCTTC.

This clonotype was counted many times. This chain joins TRBV10-3 and TRBJ2-7; 10 bases map to TRBD1. CDR1 and CDR2 from the germline V gene are ENHRY and SYGVKD. The CDR3 extends over 17 amino acids. The J segment lost 0 bases and the V segment lost 3 bases, leaving 8 bases of the junction unmatched. CDR3 in amino acids: CAISDTLDRGSSYEQYV. The CDR3 DNA reads as TGTGCCATCAGTGATACTTTGGACAGGGGGAGCTCCTACGAGCAGTACGTC.

Ten or more counts support this clonotype. The chain employs TRBV3-1 and TRBJ2-5; tentatively, D is TRBD1 (5 bases). Germline V CDR1 and CDR2: LGHDT, YNNKEL (reference sequence). V was pared by 1 base and J by 1 base, with 7 bases between. CDR3 size: 14 residues. The CDR3 loop is CASSQAGPQETQYF. CDR3 nucleotide sequence: TGTGCCAGCAGCCAAGCAGGGCCCCAAGAGACCCAGTACTTC.

By proportion, this clonotype is medium-sized. The rearrangement uses TRBV5-4 and TRBJ2-5; maybe TRBD1 (6 bases). This CDR3 has 17 amino acids. Germline CDR1 and CDR2: SGHNT and YYREEE (reference sequence). The V end was cut by 2 bases, the J end by 5 bases, with 22 bases between. The CDR3 coding sequence is TGTGCCAGCAGCTTCACCGACGATACAGGGATGGACGAGACCCAGTACTTC. As protein: CASSFTDDTGMDETQYF.

There are many counts of this clonotype. This chain connects TRBV6-5 to TRBJ1-5; D is undetermined. The CDR3 consists of 14 residues. The V gene lost 0 bases and the J gene lost 3 bases, with 6 bases spanning the gap. CDR1 is MNHEY, CDR2 SVGAGI, per germline. This CDR3 reads CASSYSGANQPQHF. CDR3 DNA sequence: TGTGCCAGCAGTTACTCGGGAGCCAATCAGCCCCAGCATTTT.

This clonotype ranks as medium-sized. The chain recombines TRBV20-1 with TRBJ2-7, with 7 nucleotides matching TRBD2. Germline CDR1 is DFQATT and CDR2 is SNEGSKA (reference sequence). V lost 0 bases and J lost 1; bases outside the gene matches: 6. CDR3 length equals 15 residues. The CDR3 spells CSARDGTGGSYEQYF. In DNA, the CDR3 is TGCAGTGCTAGAGATGGAACGGGGGGATCCTACGAGCAGTACTTC.

Within the sample, this clonotype is medium-sized. The CDR3 spells CSAQQPGTSGYEQYF. CDR3 nucleotides: TGCAGTGCTCAACAACCCGGGACTAGCGGCTACGAGCAGTACTTC. The rearrangement joins TRBV20-1 to TRBJ2-7; 11 bases line up with TRBD2. Germline V gives CDR1 DFQATT, CDR2 SNEGSKA (reference sequence). V lost 5 bases to trimming and J lost 3 bases; unmatched junction nucleotides: 9. The length of the CDR3 is 15 residues.

For this clonotype: A much bigger clone sits one base away, suggesting this may be a read error. This chain connects TRBV19 to TRBJ2-4; TRBD1 agrees at 8 bases. The V segment lost 6 bases and the J segment 6 bases; nucleotides outside the gene matches: 10. The CDR3 has 15 amino acids. Germline lookup yields CDR1 LNHDA and CDR2 SQIVND (reference sequence). Written as DNA, the CDR3 is TGTGCCAGTAGACTAAACCGGGACAGGCGAAACATTCAGTACTTC. Residues: CASRLNRDRRNIQYF.

This clonotype has ten or more counts. This chain uses TRBV2 with TRBJ2-3, with 9 bases that match TRBD2. CDR3 length equals 15 residues. Germline CDR1 reads SNHLY; CDR2 reads FYNNEI. With V trimmed by 8 bases and J by 4 bases, 10 bases remained unmatched. As DNA, the CDR3 is TGTGCCAGCGTCAATAGCGGGAGTGGCGCAGATACGCAGTATTTT. Protein product: CASVNSGSGADTQYF.

This clonotype was seen at least ten times. The rearrangement links TRBV4-1 to TRBJ1-1; a weak D match, TRBD1 (6 bases). CDR3 length: 14 residues. V was trimmed by 2 bases and J by 5 bases, leaving 12 bases between them. Looked up from germline, CDR1 is MGHRA and CDR2 is YSYEKL. This chain's CDR3 is CASSQTGTLTEAFF. CDR3 nucleotide sequence: TGCGCCAGCAGCCAAACCGGGACATTGACTGAAGCTTTCTTT.

Many counts were recorded for this clonotype. This sequence may be a read error, since a much larger clone differs from it by one base. The chain recombines TRBV20-1 with TRBJ1-2, with TRBD1 matching 10 bases. Germline values: CDR1 DFQATT, CDR2 SNEGSKA (reference sequence). The CDR3 consists of 17 residues. CDR3 in DNA: TGCAGTGCTAGAGGGGGACAGGGGACAATAGGTGGAAATGGCTACAACTTC. Its translation: CSARGGQGTIGGNGYNF.